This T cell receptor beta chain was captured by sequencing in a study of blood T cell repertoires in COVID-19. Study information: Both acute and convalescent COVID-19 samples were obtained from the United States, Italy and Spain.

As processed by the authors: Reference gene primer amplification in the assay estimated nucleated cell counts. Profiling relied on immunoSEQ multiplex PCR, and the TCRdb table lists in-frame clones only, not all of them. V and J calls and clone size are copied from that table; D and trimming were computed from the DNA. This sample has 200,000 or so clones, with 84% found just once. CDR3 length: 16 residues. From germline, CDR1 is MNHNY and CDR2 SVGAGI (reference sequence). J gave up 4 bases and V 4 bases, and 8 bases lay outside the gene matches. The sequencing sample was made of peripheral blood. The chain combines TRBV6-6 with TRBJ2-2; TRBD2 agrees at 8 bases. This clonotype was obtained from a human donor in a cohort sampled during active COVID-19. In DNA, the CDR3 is TGTGCCAGCAGTTTGGAACTAGCGGTTATCACCGGGGAGCTGTTTTTT. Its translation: CASSLELAVITGELFF.